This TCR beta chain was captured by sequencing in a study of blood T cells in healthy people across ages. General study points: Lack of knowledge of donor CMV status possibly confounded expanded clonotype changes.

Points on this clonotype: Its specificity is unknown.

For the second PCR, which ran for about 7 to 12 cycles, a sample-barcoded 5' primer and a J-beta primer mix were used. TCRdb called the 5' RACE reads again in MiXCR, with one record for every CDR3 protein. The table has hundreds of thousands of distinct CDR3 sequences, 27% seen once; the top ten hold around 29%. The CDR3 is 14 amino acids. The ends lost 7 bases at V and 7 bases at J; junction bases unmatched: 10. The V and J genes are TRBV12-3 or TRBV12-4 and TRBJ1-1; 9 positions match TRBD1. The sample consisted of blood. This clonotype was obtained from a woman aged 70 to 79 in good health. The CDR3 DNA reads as TGTGCCAGCATCTGGGGACAGGGACGCGGTGAAGCTTTCTTT. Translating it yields CASIWGQGRGEAFF.